The 10 T cell receptor beta chains in this list originate from one sample, sequenced in a study of T cell responses to AZD1222 COVID-19 vaccine (dated by TCRdb to the early 2020s). The library relied on the immunoSEQ multiplex PCR assay. TCRdb limited this immuneACCESS table to in-frame rearrangements with V and J called. A share of clones is missing; checked studies link under half to unresolved V genes, and the rest is unexplained. The sample yields 150,000 or so clones; almost 95% were counted once. Clones ranked in the top ten supply around 3.5% of the sample. What this sample's time point label stands for: about 28 days (+/-7) after the second vaccine dose. The specimen comprised peripheral blood, sampled 28 days after the second AZD1222 dose. These receptors were taken from an adult who received the AZD1222 COVID-19 vaccine.

The DNA of the CDR3 is TGTGCCAGCAGCTACCAGGGGGCGGAGGGTGAAAAACTGTTTTTT. Translated, it gives CASSYQGAEGEKLFF. V and J are TRBV7-8 and TRBJ1-4, with TRBD1 matching over 8 bases. Germline-derived CDR1 and CDR2 are SGHVS and FQNEAQ. The CDR3 sequence is 15 residues long. The ends lost 4 bases at V and 7 bases at J; junction bases unmatched: 8.

This clone was counted only a few times. This chain links TRBV27 with TRBJ1-6; D unresolved. V was trimmed by 6 bases and J by 7 bases, leaving 7 bases between them. The CDR3 spans 12 residues. Germline V CDR1 and CDR2: MNHEY, SMNVEV (reference sequence). This CDR3 reads CASRTPNSPLHF. In DNA form, the CDR3 reads TGTGCCAGCAGGACACCCAATTCACCCCTCCACTTT.

A single count supports this clone. The rearrangement links TRBV5-1 to TRBJ2-7; TRBD2 matches at 9 bases. From germline, CDR1 is SGHRS and CDR2 YFSETQ. V lost 0 bases, J lost 3 bases, and 7 bases stayed unmatched. The CDR3 contains 16 residues. DNA for the CDR3: TGCGCCAGCAGCTTGGTATTGGCGGGAGGGCTCTACGAGCAGTACTTC. Its translation: CASSLVLAGGLYEQYF. The full variable domain, in which reference TRBV5-1 and TRBJ2-7 provide the parts outside the CDR3, is KAGVTQTPRYLIKTRGQQVTLSCSPISGHRSVSWYQQTPGQGLQFLFEYFSETQRNKGNFPGRFSGRQFSNSRSEMNVSTLELGDSALYLCASSLVLAGGLYEQYFGPGTRLTVT.

V gene TRBV2 combines with J gene TRBJ2-1; D ambiguous. The CDR3 contains 15 residues. Germline values: CDR1 SNHLY, CDR2 FYNNEI. Trimming removed 6 bases from V and 0 bases from J, with 12 bases in between. CDR3 in DNA: TGTGCCAGCAGAGCCGACTCCAGCTCCTACAATGAGCAGTTCTTC. The encoded protein is CASRADSSSYNEQFF.

This chain uses TRBV27 with TRBJ1-2; 11 bases are a match to TRBD1. The CDR3 extends over 17 amino acids. Trimming at V came to 6 bases and at J to 4 bases, leaving 13 bases not matched to a gene. Germline values: CDR1 MNHEY, CDR2 SMNVEV (reference sequence). CDR3 loop: CASSLTGQGDHTYGYTF. The CDR3 DNA follows: TGTGCCAGCAGCCTAACGGGACAGGGGGACCATACCTATGGCTACACCTTC.

The V gene is TRBV6-2 or TRBV6-3, the J gene TRBJ2-3; the match to TRBD2 covers 10 bases. The J segment lost 4 bases and the V segment lost 0 bases, leaving 16 bases of the junction unmatched. Germline assignment: CDR1 MNHEY and CDR2 SVGEGT. The CDR3 is made up of 20 amino acids. CDR3 in amino acids: CASSYSGIAGGPGEPDTQYF. The CDR3 region has the DNA TGTGCCAGCAGTTACTCAGGGATAGCGGGAGGACCGGGGGAACCAGATACGCAGTATTTT.

The chain has TRBV5-4 and TRBJ2-2; 11 positions match TRBD1. CDR3 length: 16 amino acids. CDR1 is SGHNT, CDR2 YYREEE, per germline (reference sequence). Trimming took 6 bases from V and 4 from J; bases not matched to a gene: 8. CDR3 nucleotides: TGTGCCAGCACCTTCGGACAGGGGGCACGCACCGGGGAGCTGTTTTTT. Translating it yields CASTFGQGARTGELFF.

The chain employs TRBV5-4 and TRBJ1-1; maybe TRBD1 (6 bases). In germline, CDR1 is SGHNT, CDR2 YYREEE (reference sequence). The germline V and J ends were trimmed by 0 bases and 5 bases, with 14 bases remaining between them. There are 15 residues in the CDR3. CDR3 region: CASSLDWGAGTEAFF. The CDR3 nucleotides read TGTGCCAGCAGCTTGGATTGGGGGGCTGGTACTGAAGCTTTCTTT.

This clone has more than one count but fewer than ten. The rearrangement joins TRBV7-9 to TRBJ1-1; D is unresolved. This CDR3 spans 13 amino acids. Germline V gene lookup returns CDR1 SEHNR and CDR2 FQNEAQ (reference sequence). Trimming shortened V by 3 bases and J by 3 bases, and 8 bases separated the two germline ends. This CDR3 is CASSFGEYTEAFF. CDR3 DNA sequence: TGTGCCAGCAGCTTCGGGGAATACACTGAAGCTTTCTTT.

This clone is labeled medium-sized. The chain carries TRBV9 and TRBJ2-2, with D possibly being TRBD1 or TRBD2 (6 bases each). With 0 bases removed from V and 5 bases from J, the gap between germline ends came to 11 bases. The CDR3 runs 15 residues. Germline CDR1 is SGDLS and CDR2 is YYNGEE. The CDR3 coding sequence is TGTGCCAGCAGCGTAGCTACAGGGAGGACCGGGGAGCTGTTTTTT. As protein: CASSVATGRTGELFF. The full variable domain, rest sourced from reference TRBV9 and TRBJ2-2, is DSGVTQTPKHLITATGQRVTLRCSPRSGDLSVYWYQQSLDQGLQFLIQYYNGEERAKGNILERFSAQQFPDLHSELNLSSLELGDSALYFCASSVATGRTGELFFGEGSRLTVL.